The 18 T cell receptor beta chains in this list originate from one sample, sequenced in a study of blood T cell repertoires in COVID-19 (dated by TCRdb to 2019 to 2021). Library prep was done by the immunoSEQ multiplex PCR assay. TCRdb provides this immuneACCESS table in a form limited to in-frame rearrangements. Some clones are lacking; in checked studies, under half of them reflect an unresolved V gene, and why the rest are absent is not known. Present in this sample are a few hundred thousand clones, 65% to 90% of which were seen just once. The ten top clones hold roughly 4.2% of the sample. The sequencing sample was made of PBMCs or T cells enriched from blood (not recorded which). These receptors were taken from a middle-aged woman with acute COVID-19.

The chain is built from TRBV3-1 (or the pseudogene TRBV3-2) and TRBJ2-3; 10 bases agree with TRBD2. Per germline, CDR1 LGHDT and CDR2 YNNKEL (reference sequence). This CDR3 contains 18 residues. The trim removed 4 bases at V and 6 bases at J, leaving 16 bases unmatched. The CDR3 DNA follows: TGTGCCAGCAGCCGGACTAGCGGAAGTTCCTCCATAAGTGATACGCAGTATTTT. It encodes CASSRTSGSSSISDTQYF.

The chain couples TRBV19 to TRBJ2-1; 11 bases are shared with TRBD2. Germline V CDR1 and CDR2: LNHDA, SQIVND (reference sequence). The CDR3 is made up of 18 amino acids. V was pared by 5 bases and J by 8 bases, with 17 bases of the junction left unmatched. The CDR3 spells CASSEVMLAGGRMDEQFF. The CDR3 coding sequence is TGTGCCAGTAGTGAGGTTATGCTAGCGGGAGGACGGATGGATGAGCAGTTCTTC.

There are a few counts of this clone. V usage is TRBV7-9 and J usage is TRBJ1-1; 7 bases fit TRBD1. After removal of 6 bases from V and 4 bases from J, the junction contained 8 bases not matched to a gene. The CDR3 loop spans 14 amino acids. Germline V CDR1 and CDR2: SEHNR, FQNEAQ (reference sequence). Here the CDR3 reads CASRIQGKSTEAFF. CDR3 bases: TGTGCCAGCAGAATACAGGGGAAGAGCACTGAAGCTTTCTTT.

This rearrangement joins TRBV5-1 to TRBJ2-2, with D maybe TRBD2 (6 bases). Trimming removed 6 bases at V and 0 bases at J, with 12 bases between. CDR3 length equals 15 residues. Germline CDR1 SGHRS, CDR2 YFSETQ. The CDR3 bases are TGCGCCAGCAATCTCGGCGGGACGAACACCGGGGAGCTGTTTTTT. It specifies CASNLGGTNTGELFF. The entire variable domain, with the rest obtained from reference TRBV5-1 and TRBJ2-2, is as follows: KAGVTQTPRYLIKTRGQQVTLSCSPISGHRSVSWYQQTPGQGLQFLFEYFSETQRNKGNFPGRFSGRQFSNSRSEMNVSTLELGDSALYLCASNLGGTNTGELFFGEGSRLTVL.

By share, this clone ranks as medium-sized. This rearrangement joins TRBV6-4 to TRBJ2-1; 7 bases agree with TRBD2. The junction had 10 bases not matched to a gene; V was cut back by 5 bases and J by 6 bases. The CDR3 consists of 15 residues. Per germline, CDR1 MRHNA and CDR2 SNTAGT. CDR3 sequence reads: CASSTGRDYSNEQFF. The CDR3 nucleotides read TGTGCCAGCAGTACAGGTAGGGACTACAGCAATGAGCAGTTCTTC.

The chain has TRBV6-1 and TRBJ1-1; D gene unclear. Germline V gene sequence: CDR1 MNHNS, CDR2 SASEGT. V was pared by 2 bases and J by 4 bases, with 8 bases between. The CDR3 runs 13 residues. The CDR3 here is CASSETQLTEAFF. Written as DNA, the CDR3 is TGTGCCAGCAGTGAAACACAGCTCACTGAAGCTTTCTTT.

The rearrangement uses TRBV27 and TRBJ1-5, with 7 bases fitting TRBD1. V lost 6 bases to trimming and J lost 5 bases; unmatched junction nucleotides: 10. The CDR3 totals 15 residues. The germline gives CDR1 MNHEY, CDR2 SMNVEV (reference sequence). The CDR3 nucleotides read TGTGCCAGCAGACTGCTATCCGGACAGGATCAGCCCCAGCATTTT. Amino acid sequence: CASRLLSGQDQPQHF.

J is TRBJ2-5 and V is TRBV7-2; tentatively, D is TRBD1 (5 bases). The CDR3 is made up of 15 amino acids. The germline V gene encodes CDR1 SGHTA and CDR2 FQGNSA. V was cut by 3 bases and J by 4 bases, with 15 bases left in between. CDR3 protein: CASSLTVKPGETQYF. As DNA, the CDR3 is TGTGCCAGCAGCTTGACAGTCAAACCTGGAGAGACCCAGTACTTC.

The V call is TRBV6-5, the J call TRBJ2-7, with no clear D. The germline V gene has CDR1 MNHEY and CDR2 SVGAGI. The CDR3 covers 13 residues. Trimming cost V 5 bases and J 7 bases, with 15 bases left between them. CDR3: CASSPQQFLEQYF. The CDR3 bases are TGTGCCAGCAGTCCCCAACAGTTTCTGGAGCAGTACTTC.

The chain employs TRBV27 and TRBJ1-6; D perhaps matches TRBD1 (6 bases). Trimming left V 7 bases short and J 10 bases short, with 20 bases between. The CDR3 length is 15 residues. CDR1 MNHEY and CDR2 SMNVEV come from the germline V gene (reference sequence). The CDR3 DNA follows: TGTGCCAGCACTCGAGGTACAGGGTCACAATCACCCCTCCACTTT. Translation: CASTRGTGSQSPLHF.

This CDR3 is CASSLSGRMSIYF. CDR3 coding DNA: TGTGCCAGCAGCTTGTCCGGGAGGATGTCTATATATTTT. The chain employs TRBV5-6 and TRBJ1-3; unclear D gene. The germline gives CDR1 SGHDT, CDR2 YYEEEE. The CDR3 has 13 residues. Deletions cut 1 base from V and 13 bases from J, with 15 bases between.

This sequence joins TRBV4-1 and TRBJ1-5; no reliable D call. The V and J ends lost 1 base and 5 bases respectively, with 15 bases between them. Germline CDR1 MGHRA, CDR2 YSYEKL. The CDR3 is made up of 16 amino acids. DNA for the CDR3: TGCGCCAGCAGCCAAGCAGCCCGAGACCGGGATCAGCCCCAGCATTTT. Its protein is CASSQAARDRDQPQHF.

The CDR3 protein is CASSIGVTLYNEQFF. The CDR3 bases are TGTGCCAGCAGCATAGGGGTCACCTTGTACAATGAGCAGTTCTTC. The rearrangement joins TRBV6-2 or TRBV6-3 to TRBJ2-1; D possibly corresponds to TRBD1 (5 bases). Deletions cut 6 bases from V and 4 bases from J, with 16 bases between. Germline CDR1 and CDR2: MNHEY and SVGEGT. The CDR3 is 15 residues long.

The chain recombines TRBV4-3 with TRBJ2-1; D remains ambiguous. The CDR3 spans 15 residues. CDR1 LGHNA and CDR2 YSLEER come from the germline V gene. Trimming removed 3 bases at V and 8 bases at J, with 17 bases between. The CDR3 DNA sequence: TGCGCCAGCAGCCATGATGTTGTGGGTAGCTATGAGCAGTTCTTC. It specifies CASSHDVVGSYEQFF.

The chain carries TRBV7-3 and TRBJ2-3; D gene unclear. CDR1 and CDR2 (germline): SGHTA, FQGTGA. The V and J ends lost 0 bases and 0 bases respectively, with 13 bases between them. The CDR3 runs to 17 residues. CDR3 in DNA: TGTGCCAGCAGCTTAACGTTTTCTACCAAGAGCACAGATACGCAGTATTTT. Its protein product is CASSLTFSTKSTDTQYF.

The genes are TRBV6-2 or TRBV6-3 and TRBJ1-2, with D possibly matching TRBD1 (5 bases). This CDR3 is built from 12 residues. Trimming cost V 2 bases and J 7 bases, with 8 bases left between them. Germline assignment: CDR1 MNHEY and CDR2 SVGEGT. This CDR3 reads CASSYRGTGYTF. CDR3 coding DNA: TGTGCCAGCAGTTACCGGGGGACTGGCTACACCTTC.

The chain employs TRBV7-8 and TRBJ2-7, with 13 bases fitting TRBD2. Looked up from germline, CDR1 is SGHVS and CDR2 is FQNEAQ. The CDR3 sequence is 15 residues long. Unmatched junction bases numbered 5, after V lost 4 bases and J lost 5 bases. CDR3 in DNA: TGTGCCAGCAGCTCCATGACTAGCGGGAGGAACGAGCAGTACTTC. Its translation: CASSSMTSGRNEQYF.

The chain uses TRBV5-1 and TRBJ2-7, with 9 bases lining up with TRBD2. The V gene end was trimmed by 7 bases and the J gene end by 0 bases; junction bases not matched to a gene: 8. In germline, CDR1 is SGHRS, CDR2 YFSETQ. The CDR3 sequence is 15 residues long. In DNA, the CDR3 is TGCGCCAGCTCGGCCAATAGCGGGAGCTCCTACGAGCAGTACTTC. It translates to CASSANSGSSYEQYF.